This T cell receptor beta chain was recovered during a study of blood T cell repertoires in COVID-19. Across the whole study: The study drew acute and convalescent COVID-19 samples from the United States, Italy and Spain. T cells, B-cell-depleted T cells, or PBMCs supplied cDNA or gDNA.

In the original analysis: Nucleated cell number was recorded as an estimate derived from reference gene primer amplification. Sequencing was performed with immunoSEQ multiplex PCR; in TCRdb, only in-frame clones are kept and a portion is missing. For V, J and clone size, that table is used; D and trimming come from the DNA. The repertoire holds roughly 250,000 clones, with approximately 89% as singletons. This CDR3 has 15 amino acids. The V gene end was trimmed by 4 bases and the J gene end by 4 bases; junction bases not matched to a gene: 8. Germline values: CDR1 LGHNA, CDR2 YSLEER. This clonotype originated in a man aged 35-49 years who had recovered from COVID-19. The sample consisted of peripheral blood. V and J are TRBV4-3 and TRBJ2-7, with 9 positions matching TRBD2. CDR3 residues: CASSPRVAGEYEQYF. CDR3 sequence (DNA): TGCGCCAGCAGCCCGAGGGTAGCGGGAGAGTACGAGCAGTACTTC.